Presented here are 8 T cell receptor beta chains from one specimen sequenced in a study of blood T cell repertoires in COVID-19. Using immunoSEQ multiplex PCR, the repertoire was profiled, and TCRdb retains in-frame clones only, with some absent. The data show fewer than 350,000 clones, approximately 85% seen once. Sequencing was carried out using peripheral blood. The receptors here all came from a human donor in a cohort sampled during active COVID-19.

The V call is TRBV7-6, the J call TRBJ2-5; the D gene is possibly TRBD2 (6 bases). Germline values: CDR1 SGHVS, CDR2 FNYEAQ. V lost 1 base and J lost 4, with 16 bases in between. The CDR3 is 16 residues long. Here the CDR3 reads CASSLGGGAGLETQYF. In DNA, the CDR3 is TGTGCCAGCAGCTTAGGCGGCGGGGCTGGGTTAGAGACCCAGTACTTC.

This clone was picked up a small number of times. This sequence joins TRBV6-5 and TRBJ1-2; D is possibly TRBD1 (5 bases). The CDR3 runs to 15 residues. V lost 2 bases, J lost 0 bases, and 10 bases lay in between. Germline CDR1 reads MNHEY; CDR2 reads SVGAGI. CDR3 in DNA: TGTGCCAGCAGTTACCGGACGACAGCTAACTATGGCTACACCTTC. Amino acids: CASSYRTTANYGYTF.

The rearrangement joins TRBV30 to TRBJ1-2, with 7 bases lining up with TRBD1. The CDR3 totals 16 residues. J was trimmed by 0 bases and V by 0 bases; bases with no gene match: 7. The germline CDR1 and CDR2 sequences are GTSNPN and SVGIG (reference sequence). DNA for the CDR3: TGTGCCTGGAGTGTACTTAGGGGGCAAGCTAACTATGGCTACACCTTC. Protein product: CAWSVLRGQANYGYTF.

The rearrangement uses TRBV4-1 and TRBJ1-1, with 7 bases identical to TRBD1. The length of the CDR3 is 14 residues. Germline V gene data show CDR1 as MGHRA and CDR2 as YSYEKL. V trimming: 1 base; J trimming: 7 bases; junction bases outside the gene matches: 6. The CDR3 nucleotides are TGCGCCAGCAGCCAAGTGGGGACAGACTATGAAGCTTTCTTT. This codes for CASSQVGTDYEAFF.

The chain employs TRBV5-8 and TRBJ2-2; D perhaps matches TRBD2 (5 bases). CDR1 and CDR2 from the germline V gene are SGHTS and YDEGEE. The CDR3 has 15 amino acids. Trimming removed 1 base from V and 4 bases from J, with 11 bases in between. The CDR3 is CASSLFGVVTGELFF. CDR3 in DNA: TGTGCCAGCAGCTTGTTCGGGGTCGTCACCGGGGAGCTGTTTTTT.

The chain carries TRBV10-3 and TRBJ1-2; 7 bases agree with TRBD1. Germline V gene sequence: CDR1 ENHRY, CDR2 SYGVKD. This CDR3 is built from 14 residues. V was pared by 3 bases and J by 6 bases, with 7 bases of the junction left unmatched. CDR3 DNA sequence: TGTGCCATCAGTGAAAGGGGGCAGTTCGATGGCTACACCTTC. Translated: CAISERGQFDGYTF.

This sequence joins TRBV5-1 and TRBJ1-5, with 7 nucleotides matching TRBD1. The ends lost 3 bases at V and 0 bases at J; junction bases unmatched: 9. This CDR3 has 17 residues. Germline CDR1 is SGHRS and CDR2 is YFSETQ. CDR3 in DNA: TGCGCCAGCAGCTACCGCGACAGGGTGGCTAGCAATCAGCCCCAGCATTTT. This codes for CASSYRDRVASNQPQHF.

As DNA, the CDR3 is TGTGCCAGCAGTACCGCCGGGACCTACGAGCAGTACTTC. It translates to CASSTAGTYEQYF. The rearrangement joins TRBV27 to TRBJ2-7, with TRBD2 as a possible D gene (5 bases). Germline V CDR1 and CDR2: MNHEY, SMNVEV (reference sequence). The CDR3 length is 13 residues. V lost 5 bases and J 2 bases, leaving 10 bases between the germline ends.